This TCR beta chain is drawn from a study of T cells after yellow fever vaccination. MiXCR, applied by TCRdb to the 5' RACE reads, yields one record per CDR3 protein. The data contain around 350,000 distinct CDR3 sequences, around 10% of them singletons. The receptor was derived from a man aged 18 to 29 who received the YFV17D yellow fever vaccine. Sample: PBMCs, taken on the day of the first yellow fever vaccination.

The CDR3 loop is CASSSYTTSGGSDTQYF. The CDR3 DNA reads as TGTGCCAGCAGTAGCTACACGACTAGCGGGGGGTCAGATACGCAGTATTTT. The chain links TRBV27 to TRBJ2-3; 13 nucleotides line up with TRBD2. CDR1 is MNHEY, CDR2 SMNVEV, per germline (reference sequence). The V gene end was trimmed by 5 bases and the J gene end by 4 bases; junction bases not matched to a gene: 9. The CDR3 runs 17 residues.